This entry describes one TCR beta chain. These data come from a study of CD8 T cells in Susac syndrome. This CDR3 spans 16 amino acids. The germline V gene encodes CDR1 SQVTM and CDR2 ANQGSEA. V gave up 6 bases and J gave up 0 bases; unmatched junction bases: 10. Sequencing targeted TCR beta in T cells from blood (CD8+ and CD4+). The CD8+ and CD4+ T cells were negatively isolated, with the TEMRA cells enriched by FACS. Random hexamers were used to reverse transcribe the RNA input (about 0.5 to 1 ug). Amplification of the TCR beta CDR3 was carried out by immunoSEQ multiplex PCR, which spanned a total of 54 Vbeta and 13 Jbeta segments. TCRdb re-called the immunoSEQ multiplex PCR reads through MiXCR, storing one row per CDR3 protein. This table holds approximately 160,000 distinct CDR3 sequences, about 90% found once.

Sequencing was performed on CD4+ T cells from PBMCs. The TCR originated in a human donor in good health. J is TRBJ1-4 and V is TRBV29-1, with 7 positions matching TRBD1. The CDR3 nucleotides are TGCAGCGTCGGGGTTGGGGGACAGTCAACTAATGAAAAACTGTTTTTT. Its translation: CSVGVGGQSTNEKLFF.